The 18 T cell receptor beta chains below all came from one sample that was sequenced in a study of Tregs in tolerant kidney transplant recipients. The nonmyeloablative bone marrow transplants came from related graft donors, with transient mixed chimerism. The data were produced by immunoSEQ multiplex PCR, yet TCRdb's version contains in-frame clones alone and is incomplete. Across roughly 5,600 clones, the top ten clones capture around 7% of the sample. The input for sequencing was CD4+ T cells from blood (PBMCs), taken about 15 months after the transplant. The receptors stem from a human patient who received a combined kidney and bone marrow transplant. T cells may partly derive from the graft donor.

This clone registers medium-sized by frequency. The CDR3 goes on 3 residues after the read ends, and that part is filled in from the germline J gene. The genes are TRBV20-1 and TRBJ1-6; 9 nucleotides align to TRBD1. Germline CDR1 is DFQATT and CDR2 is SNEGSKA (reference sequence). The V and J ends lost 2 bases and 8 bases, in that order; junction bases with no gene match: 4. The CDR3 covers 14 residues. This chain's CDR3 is CSARLDRGYSPLHF. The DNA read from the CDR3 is TGCAGTGCTAGATTGGACAGGGGCTATTCACCC.

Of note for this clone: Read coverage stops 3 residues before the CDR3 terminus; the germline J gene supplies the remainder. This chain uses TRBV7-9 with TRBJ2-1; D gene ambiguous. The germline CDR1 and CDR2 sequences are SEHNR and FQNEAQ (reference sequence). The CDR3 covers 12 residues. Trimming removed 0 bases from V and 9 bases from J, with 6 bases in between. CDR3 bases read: TGTGCCAGCAGCTTAGCGCAAGGTGAG. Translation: CASSLAQGE. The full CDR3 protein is CASSLAQGEQFF.

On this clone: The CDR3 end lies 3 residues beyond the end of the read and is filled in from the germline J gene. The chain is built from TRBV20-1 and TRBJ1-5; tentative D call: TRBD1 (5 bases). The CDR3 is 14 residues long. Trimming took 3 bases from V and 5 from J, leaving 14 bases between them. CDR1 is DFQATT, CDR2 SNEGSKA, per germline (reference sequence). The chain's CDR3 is CSASGAGSHQPQHF. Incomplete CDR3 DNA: TGCAGTGCTAGTGGCGCAGGGTCGCATCAGCCC.

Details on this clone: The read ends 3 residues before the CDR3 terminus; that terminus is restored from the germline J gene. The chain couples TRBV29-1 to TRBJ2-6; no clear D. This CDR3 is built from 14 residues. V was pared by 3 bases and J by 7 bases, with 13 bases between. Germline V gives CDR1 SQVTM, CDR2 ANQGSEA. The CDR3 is CSVELPGGANVLTF. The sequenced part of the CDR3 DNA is TGCAGCGTTGAGTTGCCAGGTGGTGCCAACGTC. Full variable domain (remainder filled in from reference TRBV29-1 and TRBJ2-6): SAVISQKPSRDICQRGTSLTIQCQVDSQVTMMFWYRQQPGQSLTLIATANQGSEATYESGFVIDKFPISRPNLTFSTLTVSNMSPEDSSIYLCSVELPGGANVLTFGAGSRLTVL.

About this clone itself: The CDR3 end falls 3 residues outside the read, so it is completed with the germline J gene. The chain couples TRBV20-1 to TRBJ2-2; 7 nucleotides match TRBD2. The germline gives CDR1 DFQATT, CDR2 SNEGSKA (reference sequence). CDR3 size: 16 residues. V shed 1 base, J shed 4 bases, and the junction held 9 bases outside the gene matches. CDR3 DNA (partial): TGCAGTGCTAGAGTAGAGAGGACTAGTCGCACCGGGGAG. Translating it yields CSARVERTSRTGE. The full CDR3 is CSARVERTSRTGELFF.

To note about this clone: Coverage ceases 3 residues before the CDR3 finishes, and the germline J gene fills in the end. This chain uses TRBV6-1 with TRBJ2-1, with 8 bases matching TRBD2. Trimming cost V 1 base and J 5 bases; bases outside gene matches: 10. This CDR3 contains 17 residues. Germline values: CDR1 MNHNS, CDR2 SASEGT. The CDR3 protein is CASSEGPSLAEHNEQFF. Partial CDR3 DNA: TGTGCCAGCAGTGAAGGTCCCTCACTAGCGGAACACAATGAG.

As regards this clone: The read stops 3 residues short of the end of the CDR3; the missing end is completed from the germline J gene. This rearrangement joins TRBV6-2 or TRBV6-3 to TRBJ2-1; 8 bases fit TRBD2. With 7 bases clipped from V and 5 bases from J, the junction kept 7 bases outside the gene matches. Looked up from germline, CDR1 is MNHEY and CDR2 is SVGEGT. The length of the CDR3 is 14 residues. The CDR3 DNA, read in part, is TGTGCCAGCAAAACTAGCGGCTACGACAATGAG. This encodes CASKTSGYDNE. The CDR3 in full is CASKTSGYDNEQFF.

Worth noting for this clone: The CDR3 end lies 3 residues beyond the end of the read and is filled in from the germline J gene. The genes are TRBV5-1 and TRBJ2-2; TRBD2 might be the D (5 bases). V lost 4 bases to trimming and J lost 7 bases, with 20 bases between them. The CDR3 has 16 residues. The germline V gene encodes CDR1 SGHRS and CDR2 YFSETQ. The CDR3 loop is CASSMESAGVDGELFF. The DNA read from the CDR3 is TGCGCCAGCAGCATGGAATCCGCCGGGGTGGACGGGGAG.

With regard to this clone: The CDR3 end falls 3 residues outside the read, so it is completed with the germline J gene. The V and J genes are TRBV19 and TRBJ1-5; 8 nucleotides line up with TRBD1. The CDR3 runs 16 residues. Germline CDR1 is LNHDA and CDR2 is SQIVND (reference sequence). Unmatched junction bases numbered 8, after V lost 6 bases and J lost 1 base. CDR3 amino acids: CASRDHRGSSNQPQHF. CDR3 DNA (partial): TGTGCCAGTAGAGACCACAGGGGGTCGAGCAATCAGCCC. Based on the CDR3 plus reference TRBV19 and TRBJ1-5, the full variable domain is DGGITQSPKYLFRKEGQNVTLSCEQNLNHDAMYWYRQDPGQGLRLIYYSQIVNDFQKGDIAEGYSVSREKKESFPLTVTSAQKNPTAFYLCASRDHRGSSNQPQHFGDGTRLSIL.

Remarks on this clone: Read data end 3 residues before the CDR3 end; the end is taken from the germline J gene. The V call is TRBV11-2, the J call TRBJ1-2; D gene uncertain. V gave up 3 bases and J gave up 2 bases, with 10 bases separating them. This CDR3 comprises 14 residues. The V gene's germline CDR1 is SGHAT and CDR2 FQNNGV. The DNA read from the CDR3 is TGTGCCAGCAGCTTTAGCGGACTGAACTATGGC. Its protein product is CASSFSGLNYG. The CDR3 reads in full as CASSFSGLNYGYTF.

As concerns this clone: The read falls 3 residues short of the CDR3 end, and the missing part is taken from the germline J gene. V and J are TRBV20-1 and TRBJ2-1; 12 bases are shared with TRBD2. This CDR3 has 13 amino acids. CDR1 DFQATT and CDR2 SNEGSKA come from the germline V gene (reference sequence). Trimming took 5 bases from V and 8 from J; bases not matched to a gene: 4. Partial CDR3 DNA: TGCAGTGCTGGGAGACTAGCGGGGGATGAG. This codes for CSAGRLAGDE. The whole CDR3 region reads CSAGRLAGDEQFF.

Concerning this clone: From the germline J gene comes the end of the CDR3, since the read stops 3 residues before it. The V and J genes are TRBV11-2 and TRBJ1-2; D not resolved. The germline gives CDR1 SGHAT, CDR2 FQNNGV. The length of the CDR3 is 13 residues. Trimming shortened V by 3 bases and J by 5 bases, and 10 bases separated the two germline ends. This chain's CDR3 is CASSLMGEYGYTF. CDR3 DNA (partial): TGTGCCAGCAGCTTGATGGGCGAATATGGC.

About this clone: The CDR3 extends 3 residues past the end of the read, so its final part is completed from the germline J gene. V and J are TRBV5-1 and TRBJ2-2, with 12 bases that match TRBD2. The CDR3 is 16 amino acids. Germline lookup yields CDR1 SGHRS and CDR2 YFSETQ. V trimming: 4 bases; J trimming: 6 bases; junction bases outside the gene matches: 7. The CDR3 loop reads CASSLGLAGGAGELFF. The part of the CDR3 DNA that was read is TGCGCCAGCAGCCTGGGCCTAGCGGGAGGGGCCGGGGAG.

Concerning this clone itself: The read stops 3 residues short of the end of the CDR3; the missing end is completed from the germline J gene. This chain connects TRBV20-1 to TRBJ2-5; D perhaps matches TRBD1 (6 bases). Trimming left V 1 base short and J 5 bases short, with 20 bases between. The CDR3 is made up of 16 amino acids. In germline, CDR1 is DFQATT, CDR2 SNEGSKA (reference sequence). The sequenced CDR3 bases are TGCAGTGCTAGAGTTCGGGTGGATCAGGGGCAGGAGACC. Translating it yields CSARVRVDQGQET. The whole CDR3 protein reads CSARVRVDQGQETQYF.

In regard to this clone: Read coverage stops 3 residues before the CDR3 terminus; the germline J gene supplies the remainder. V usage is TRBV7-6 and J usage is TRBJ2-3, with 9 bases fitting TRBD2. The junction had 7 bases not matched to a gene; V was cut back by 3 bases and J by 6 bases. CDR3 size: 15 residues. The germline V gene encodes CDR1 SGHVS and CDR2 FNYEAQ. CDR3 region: CASSLRGGAGDTQYF. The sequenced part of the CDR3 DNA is TGTGCCAGCAGCTTGCGCGGGGGGGCCGGGGATACG.

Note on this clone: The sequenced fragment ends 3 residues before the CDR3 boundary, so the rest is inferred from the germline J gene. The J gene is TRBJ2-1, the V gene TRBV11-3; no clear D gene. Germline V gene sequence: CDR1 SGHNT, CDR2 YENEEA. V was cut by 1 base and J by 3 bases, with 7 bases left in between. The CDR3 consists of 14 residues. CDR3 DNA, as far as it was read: TGTGCCAGCAGCTTAGGAGTCAGCTACAATGAG. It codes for CASSLGVSYNE. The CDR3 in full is CASSLGVSYNEQFF.

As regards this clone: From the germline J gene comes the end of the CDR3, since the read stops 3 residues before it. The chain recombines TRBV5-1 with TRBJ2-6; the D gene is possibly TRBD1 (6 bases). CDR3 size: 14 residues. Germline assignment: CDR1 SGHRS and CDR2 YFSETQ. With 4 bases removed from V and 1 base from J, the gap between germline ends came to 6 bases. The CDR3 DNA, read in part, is TGCGCCAGCAGCGACAGGTCTGGGGCCAACGTC. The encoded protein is CASSDRSGANV. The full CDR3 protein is CASSDRSGANVLTF.

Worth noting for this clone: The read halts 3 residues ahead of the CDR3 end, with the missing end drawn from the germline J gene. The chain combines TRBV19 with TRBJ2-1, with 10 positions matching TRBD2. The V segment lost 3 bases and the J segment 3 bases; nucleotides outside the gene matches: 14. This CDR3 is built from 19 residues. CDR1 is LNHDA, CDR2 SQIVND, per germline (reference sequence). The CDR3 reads CASSIVGGGLAGDYNEQFF. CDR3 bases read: TGTGCCAGTAGTATCGTGGGGGGAGGGCTAGCGGGAGACTACAATGAG.